This passage covers 29 T cell receptor beta chains from one sample sequenced in a study of OX40 agonist ivuxolimab in advanced cancers. TCRdb keeps only in-frame clones here, not all; method: immunoSEQ multiplex PCR. The sample records about 110,000 clones, around 93% being singletons. The specimen was CD4+ or CD8+ T cells sorted from blood, collected in a trial of the OX40 agonist ivuxolimab. The receptors originated from an adult with an advanced solid tumor such as melanoma, head and neck, liver or kidney cancer.

This clone occurred once. The chain carries TRBV7-3 and TRBJ2-7, with TRBD2 identical over 7 bases. Germline V gene lookup returns CDR1 SGHTA and CDR2 FQGTGA. The ends lost 6 bases at V and 2 bases at J; junction bases unmatched: 4. The CDR3 loop spans 13 amino acids. The CDR3, as DNA: TGTGCCAGCAGTTTAGCGGGCCCCTACGAGCAGTACTTC. This gives the protein CASSLAGPYEQYF.

V gene TRBV19 combines with J gene TRBJ1-1; D unresolved. The germline V gene has CDR1 LNHDA and CDR2 SQIVND (reference sequence). The CDR3 consists of 13 residues. V was pared by 11 bases and J by 0 bases, with 13 bases between. The CDR3 spells CASIDHMNTEAFF. In DNA form, the CDR3 reads TGTGCCTCCATTGATCACATGAACACTGAAGCTTTCTTT.

This clone has just a few counts. CDR3 residues: CASSPPGFPYEQYF. As DNA, the CDR3 is TGTGCCAGCTCACCACCAGGGTTTCCCTACGAGCAGTACTTC. This rearrangement joins TRBV18 to TRBJ2-7; no definite D call. The germline V gene has CDR1 KGHSH and CDR2 LQKENI. This CDR3 spans 14 amino acids. The V end was cut by 0 bases, the J end by 2 bases, with 8 bases between.

Here the CDR3 reads CASSLAGQRGQEKLFF. CDR3 sequence (DNA): TGTGCCAGCAGCTTAGCTGGACAAAGGGGCCAAGAAAAACTGTTTTTT. The chain uses TRBV7-2 and TRBJ1-4, with a tentative D call TRBD1 (5 bases). V was clipped by 0 bases and J by 8 bases, with 16 bases between them. The CDR3 runs 16 residues. Germline-derived CDR1 and CDR2 are SGHTA and FQGNSA. The whole variable domain, filled in from reference TRBV7-2 and TRBJ1-4, reads GAGVSQSPSNKVTEKGKDVELRCDPISGHTALYWYRQSLGQGLEFLIYFQGNSAPDKSGLPSDRFSAERTGGSVSTLTIQRTQQEDSAVYLCASSLAGQRGQEKLFFGSGTQLSVL.

This clone came up a few times. The V gene is TRBV5-1, the J gene TRBJ2-7, with 8 bases identical to TRBD1. CDR3 length: 14 residues. The V gene end was trimmed by 3 bases and the J gene end by 5 bases; junction bases not matched to a gene: 7. Germline V CDR1 and CDR2: SGHRS, YFSETQ. The CDR3: CASSSGDRTHEQYF. The DNA for the CDR3 is TGCGCCAGCAGCTCGGGGGACAGGACCCACGAGCAGTACTTC.

The chain recombines TRBV2 with TRBJ2-7; D is perhaps TRBD1 or TRBD2 (6 bases each). The CDR3 totals 14 residues. In germline, CDR1 is SNHLY, CDR2 FYNNEI. Deletions cut 7 bases from V and 4 bases from J, with 17 bases between. CDR3 protein: CASILEGGPYEQYF. For the CDR3, the DNA is TGTGCCAGCATATTAGAAGGGGGGCCTTACGAGCAGTACTTC.

This sequence joins TRBV14 and TRBJ1-2; weak D call: TRBD1 (6 bases). The CDR3 extends over 13 amino acids. The V end was cut by 4 bases, the J end by 2 bases, with 8 bases between. Germline values: CDR1 SGHDN, CDR2 FVKESK. The CDR3 spells CASSPQGNYGYTF. The CDR3 DNA sequence: TGTGCCAGCAGCCCTCAGGGGAACTATGGCTACACCTTC.

The rearrangement links TRBV19 to TRBJ2-3, with 7 bases identical to TRBD1. Germline loops: CDR1 LNHDA, CDR2 SQIVND (reference sequence). The CDR3 extends over 13 amino acids. V shed 6 bases and J 2 bases; nucleotides not matched to a gene: 2. CDR3 sequence reads: CASRDRSTDTQYF. The CDR3 DNA follows: TGTGCCAGTAGGGACAGGTCCACAGATACGCAGTATTTT.

V usage is TRBV4-2 and J usage is TRBJ2-7; maybe TRBD2 (6 bases). This CDR3 has 17 amino acids. Trimming cost V 0 bases and J 1 base, with 16 bases left between them. Germline CDR1 and CDR2: LGHNA and YNFKEQ. The CDR3 sequence: CASSQEEGWEVSYEQYF. In DNA, the CDR3 is TGTGCCAGCAGCCAAGAAGAAGGTTGGGAGGTTTCCTACGAGCAGTACTTC.

This clone was observed a single time. V is TRBV12-5 and J is TRBJ2-5, with D perhaps TRBD1 or TRBD2 (6 bases each). The CDR3 consists of 14 residues. The V gene lost 3 bases and the J gene lost 5 bases, with 13 bases spanning the gap. Germline values: CDR1 LGHNT, CDR2 FRNRAP. The CDR3 bases are TGTGCTAGTGGTTTTGGGGGGCGCTGGGAGACCCAGTACTTC. Translated, it gives CASGFGGRWETQYF.

This clone was detected a few times. J is TRBJ1-5 and V is TRBV6-1; the match to TRBD1 covers 9 bases. V dropped 11 bases and J dropped 4; count of bases not matched to a gene: 12. This CDR3 has 15 amino acids. The germline V gene encodes CDR1 MNHNS and CDR2 SASEGT. CDR3 bases: TGTGCCGGAACGGCCGGGACAGGGTTAAATCAGCCCCAGCATTTT. It is translated as CAGTAGTGLNQPQHF.

This chain joins TRBV30 and TRBJ2-4; D gene ambiguous. V dropped 4 bases and J dropped 1 base, with 5 bases sitting between them. There are 12 residues in the CDR3. Germline-derived CDR1 and CDR2 are GTSNPN and SVGIG (reference sequence). As DNA, the CDR3 is TGTGCCTGGAAGAAGGCCAAAAACATTCAGTACTTC. Protein product: CAWKKAKNIQYF.

A remark on this clone: Sequence at one end of the junction differs from germline and may be a read error. The J gene is TRBJ2-7, the V gene TRBV7-7; weak D call: TRBD2 (6 bases). The CDR3 totals 13 residues. The germline CDR1 and CDR2 sequences are SSHAT and FNYEAQ (reference sequence). CDR3 sequence reads: CASSLAESWEQYF. The CDR3 DNA is TGTGCTAGCAGCTTAGCGGAATCCTGGGAGCAGTACTTC.

The chain uses TRBV11-3 and TRBJ2-5, with D uncertain. The CDR3 loop spans 11 amino acids. Germline V gene data show CDR1 as SGHNT and CDR2 as YENEEA. V was trimmed by 6 bases and J by 2 bases, leaving 4 bases between them. As DNA, the CDR3 is TGTGCCAGCAGTTATCAAGAGACCCAGTACTTC. It translates to CASSYQETQYF.

The sample holds one count of this clone. V is TRBV10-3 and J is TRBJ1-6, with 9 bases aligning to TRBD1. In germline, CDR1 is ENHRY, CDR2 SYGVKD. The ends lost 10 bases at V and 7 bases at J; junction bases unmatched: 8. This CDR3 is built from 14 residues. For the CDR3, the DNA is TGTGCCACCCTGGGGGACAGGGACAATTCACCCCTCCACTTT. It specifies CATLGDRDNSPLHF.

The sample holds one count of this clone. The chain joins TRBV6-5 to TRBJ2-7; 10 bases align to TRBD2. J gave up 4 bases and V 6 bases, and 9 bases lay outside the gene matches. Germline V gene data show CDR1 as MNHEY and CDR2 as SVGAGI. CDR3 length: 15 amino acids. The CDR3 spells CASRRERGGRYEQYF. In DNA form, the CDR3 reads TGTGCCAGCAGGCGAGAGCGGGGGGGCCGATACGAGCAGTACTTC.

The chain is built from TRBV11-3 and TRBJ2-3, with 7 bases that match TRBD2. The CDR3 loop spans 15 amino acids. The ends lost 4 bases at V and 6 bases at J; junction bases unmatched: 10. Germline loops: CDR1 SGHNT, CDR2 YENEEA. CDR3 nucleotides: TGTGCCAGCAGCTCCCGAAGCGGGAATAAGGATACGCAGTATTTT. As protein: CASSSRSGNKDTQYF.

This chain joins TRBV19 and TRBJ2-3; 8 bases map to TRBD1. The germline V gene has CDR1 LNHDA and CDR2 SQIVND (reference sequence). This CDR3 has 15 residues. J gave up 3 bases and V 4 bases, and 6 bases lay outside the gene matches. CDR3 residues: CASSRVRTGTDTQYF. The CDR3 DNA follows: TGTGCCAGTAGTAGGGTACGGACAGGGACAGATACGCAGTATTTT. Full variable domain (outside the CDR3, taken from reference TRBV19 and TRBJ2-3): DGGITQSPKYLFRKEGQNVTLSCEQNLNHDAMYWYRQDPGQGLRLIYYSQIVNDFQKGDIAEGYSVSREKKESFPLTVTSAQKNPTAFYLCASSRVRTGTDTQYFGPGTRLTVL.

The gene calls are TRBV27 and TRBJ1-2, with 9 bases fitting TRBD1. The CDR3 has 15 amino acids. Germline V gene sequence: CDR1 MNHEY, CDR2 SMNVEV (reference sequence). Trimming took 4 bases from V and 6 from J; bases not matched to a gene: 9. CDR3: CASSSPGQGVNGYTF. CDR3 DNA sequence: TGTGCCAGCAGTTCGCCGGGACAGGGAGTGAATGGCTACACCTTC.

The V call is TRBV6-5, the J call TRBJ1-5; maybe TRBD1 (5 bases). V gave up 6 bases and J gave up 4 bases, with 10 bases separating them. From germline, CDR1 is MNHEY and CDR2 SVGAGI. CDR3 length equals 13 residues. The CDR3 nucleotides are TGTGCCAGCAGACGGGGACCGAATCAGCCCCAGCATTTT. It specifies CASRRGPNQPQHF.

The V and J genes are TRBV5-1 and TRBJ2-2; D possibly corresponds to TRBD1 (6 bases). The CDR3 is made up of 15 amino acids. V lost 3 bases to trimming and J lost 6 bases, with 15 bases between them. Germline CDR1 reads SGHRS; CDR2 reads YFSETQ. CDR3 bases: TGCGCCAGCAGCTATAACGGACAGACCTCCGGGGAGCTGTTTTTT. Its translation is CASSYNGQTSGELFF.

V usage is TRBV12-5 and J usage is TRBJ1-5; the match to TRBD1 covers 8 bases. The trim removed 0 bases at V and 3 bases at J, leaving 10 bases unmatched. The CDR3 sequence is 18 residues long. CDR1 is LGHNT and CDR2 is FRNRAP in the germline V gene. The CDR3 is CASGLVQPAGGVNQPQHF. The DNA of the CDR3 is TGTGCTAGTGGTTTGGTACAACCGGCAGGGGGCGTCAATCAGCCCCAGCATTTT.

The chain is built from TRBV25-1 and TRBJ2-5; D is ambiguous. Germline V gene lookup returns CDR1 MGHDK and CDR2 SYGVNS. Deletions cut 4 bases from V and 5 bases from J, with 11 bases between. The CDR3 loop spans 13 amino acids. The CDR3 DNA sequence: TGTGCCAGCAGTGGGCTAGGTGGTGAGACCCAGTACTTC. The encoded protein is CASSGLGGETQYF.

The V and J genes are TRBV10-3 and TRBJ2-3, with D perhaps given as TRBD1 or TRBD2 (5 bases each). The germline V gene has CDR1 ENHRY and CDR2 SYGVKD. The CDR3 spans 14 residues. In nucleotides, the CDR3 is TGTGTCGCGAGCGGTCGGGACAGCACAGATACGCAGTATTTT. Its protein product is CVASGRDSTDTQYF.

This chain links TRBV30 with TRBJ1-4, with unresolved D. From germline, CDR1 is GTSNPN and CDR2 SVGIG (reference sequence). This CDR3 is 13 amino acids long. Trimming removed 1 base from V and 8 bases from J, with 11 bases in between. The CDR3 protein is CAWSGQVYEKLFF. The CDR3 DNA is TGTGCCTGGAGTGGCCAGGTTTACGAAAAACTGTTTTTT.

The chain couples TRBV6-5 to TRBJ1-5, with D hard to call. Germline V lookup: CDR1 MNHEY, CDR2 SVGAGI. The V end was cut by 6 bases, the J end by 2 bases, with 8 bases between. The CDR3 extends over 13 amino acids. The CDR3 loop is CASSSFGNQPQHF. CDR3 coding DNA: TGTGCCAGCAGCTCGTTCGGCAATCAGCCCCAGCATTTT.

This clone occurred a few times. The chain combines TRBV2 with TRBJ1-1; no firm D call. The CDR3 length is 14 residues. From germline, CDR1 is SNHLY and CDR2 FYNNEI. Between the trimmed V and J ends, which lost 4 bases and 1 base, there was a span of 10 bases. The CDR3 DNA reads as TGTGCCAGCAGTGCGAACAGACGGAACACTGAAGCTTTCTTT. It specifies CASSANRRNTEAFF.

V is TRBV19 and J is TRBJ2-5; 7 bases line up with TRBD1. This CDR3 is 18 amino acids long. Germline CDR1 and CDR2: LNHDA and SQIVND (reference sequence). The V gene end was trimmed by 2 bases and the J gene end by 7 bases; junction bases not matched to a gene: 19. The CDR3, as DNA: TGTGCCAGTAGTATAATAGCAACAAGGGGACAGTCCCCGGGGACCCAGTACTTC. It specifies CASSIIATRGQSPGTQYF.

Only one count was recorded for this clone. V usage is TRBV4-2 and J usage is TRBJ2-3; TRBD2 matches at 10 bases. CDR3 length: 16 amino acids. Looked up from germline, CDR1 is LGHNA and CDR2 is YNFKEQ. After removal of 1 base from V and 4 bases from J, the junction contained 5 bases not matched to a gene. The CDR3 protein is CASSQALAGVADTQYF. CDR3 nucleotides: TGTGCCAGCAGCCAAGCCCTAGCGGGAGTAGCAGATACGCAGTATTTT.